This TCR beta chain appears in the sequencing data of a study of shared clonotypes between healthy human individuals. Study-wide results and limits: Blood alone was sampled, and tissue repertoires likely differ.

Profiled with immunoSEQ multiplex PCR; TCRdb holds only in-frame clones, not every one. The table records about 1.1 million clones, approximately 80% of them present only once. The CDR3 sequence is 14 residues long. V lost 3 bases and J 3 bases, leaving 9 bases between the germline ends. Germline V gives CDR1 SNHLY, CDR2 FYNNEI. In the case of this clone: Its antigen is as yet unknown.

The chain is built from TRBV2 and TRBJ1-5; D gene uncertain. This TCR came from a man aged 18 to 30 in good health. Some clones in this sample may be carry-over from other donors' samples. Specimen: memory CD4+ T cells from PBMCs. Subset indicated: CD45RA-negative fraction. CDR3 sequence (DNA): TGTGCCAGCAGTGAGTTCCAGAACAATCAGCCCCAGCATTTT. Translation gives CASSEFQNNQPQHF.